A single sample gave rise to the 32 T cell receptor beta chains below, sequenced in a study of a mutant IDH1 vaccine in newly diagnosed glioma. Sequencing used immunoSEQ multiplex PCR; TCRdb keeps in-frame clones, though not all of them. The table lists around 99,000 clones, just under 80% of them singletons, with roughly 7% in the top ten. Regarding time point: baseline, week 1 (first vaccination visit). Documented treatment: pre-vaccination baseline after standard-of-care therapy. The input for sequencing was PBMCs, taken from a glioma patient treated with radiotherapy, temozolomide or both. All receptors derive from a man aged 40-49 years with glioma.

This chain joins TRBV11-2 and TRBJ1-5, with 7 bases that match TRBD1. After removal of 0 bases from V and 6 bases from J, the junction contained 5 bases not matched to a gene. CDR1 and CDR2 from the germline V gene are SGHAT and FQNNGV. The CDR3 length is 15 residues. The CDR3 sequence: CASSLDEGGSQPQHF. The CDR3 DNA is TGTGCCAGCAGCTTAGACGAAGGGGGCAGTCAGCCCCAGCATTTT.

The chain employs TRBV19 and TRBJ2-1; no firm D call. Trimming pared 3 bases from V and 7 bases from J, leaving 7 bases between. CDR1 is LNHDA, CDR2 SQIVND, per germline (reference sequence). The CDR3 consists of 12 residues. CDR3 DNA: TGTGCCAGTAGTATGAAAGGGAATGAGCAGTTCTTC. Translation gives CASSMKGNEQFF.

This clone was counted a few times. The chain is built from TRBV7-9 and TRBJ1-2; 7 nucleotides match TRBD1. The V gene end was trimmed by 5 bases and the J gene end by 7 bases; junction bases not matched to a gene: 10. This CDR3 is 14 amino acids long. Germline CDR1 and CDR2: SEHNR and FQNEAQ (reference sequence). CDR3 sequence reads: CASSQLTGKLGYTF. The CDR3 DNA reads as TGTGCCAGCAGCCAACTGACAGGGAAGCTTGGCTACACCTTC.

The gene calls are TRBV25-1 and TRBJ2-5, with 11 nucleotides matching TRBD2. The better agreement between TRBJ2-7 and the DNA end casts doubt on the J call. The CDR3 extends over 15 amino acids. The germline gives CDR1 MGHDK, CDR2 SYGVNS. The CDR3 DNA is TGTGCCAGCAGCCCCCTCGGGACTAGCGGTTACGAGCAGTACTTC. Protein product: CASSPLGTSGYEQYF.

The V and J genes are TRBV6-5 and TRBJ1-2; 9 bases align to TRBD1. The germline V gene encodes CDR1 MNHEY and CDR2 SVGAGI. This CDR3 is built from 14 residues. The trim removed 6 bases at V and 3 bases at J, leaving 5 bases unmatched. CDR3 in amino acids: CASRGQGDYYGYTF. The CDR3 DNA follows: TGTGCCAGCAGGGGACAGGGAGACTACTATGGCTACACCTTC.

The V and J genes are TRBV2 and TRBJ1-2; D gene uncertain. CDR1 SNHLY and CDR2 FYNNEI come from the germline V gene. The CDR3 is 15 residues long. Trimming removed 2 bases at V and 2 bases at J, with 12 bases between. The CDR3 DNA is TGTGCCAGCAGTGAATTTAGGGCCGGGAACTATGGCTACACCTTC. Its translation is CASSEFRAGNYGYTF. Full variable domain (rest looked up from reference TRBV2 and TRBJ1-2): EPEVTQTPSHQVTQMGQEVILRCVPISNHLYFYWYRQILGQKVEFLVSFYNNEISEKSEIFDDQFSVERPDGSNFTLKIRSTKLEDSAMYFCASSEFRAGNYGYTFGSGTRLTVV.

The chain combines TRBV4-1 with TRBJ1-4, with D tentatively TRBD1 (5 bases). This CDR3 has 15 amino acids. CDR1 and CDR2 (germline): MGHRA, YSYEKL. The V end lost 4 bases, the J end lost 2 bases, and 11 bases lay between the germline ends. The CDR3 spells CASSRDAGTNEKLFF. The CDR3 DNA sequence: TGCGCCAGCAGCCGCGATGCAGGGACTAATGAAAAACTGTTTTTT.

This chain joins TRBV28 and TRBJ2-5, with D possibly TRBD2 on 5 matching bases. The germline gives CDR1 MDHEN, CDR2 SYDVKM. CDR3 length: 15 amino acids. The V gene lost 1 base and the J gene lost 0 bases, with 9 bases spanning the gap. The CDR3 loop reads CASSLFKTNQETQYF. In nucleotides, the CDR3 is TGTGCCAGCAGTTTATTCAAGACTAACCAAGAGACCCAGTACTTC.

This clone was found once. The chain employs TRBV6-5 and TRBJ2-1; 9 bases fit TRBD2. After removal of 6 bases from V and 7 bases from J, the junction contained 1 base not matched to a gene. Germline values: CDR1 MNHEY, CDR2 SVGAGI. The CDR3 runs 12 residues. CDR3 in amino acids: CASRTSGNEQFF. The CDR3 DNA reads TGTGCCAGCAGAACTAGCGGGAATGAGCAGTTCTTC.

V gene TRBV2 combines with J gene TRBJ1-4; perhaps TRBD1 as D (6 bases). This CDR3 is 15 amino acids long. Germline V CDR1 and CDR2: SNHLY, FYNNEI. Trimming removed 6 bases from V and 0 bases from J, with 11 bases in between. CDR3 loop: CASSGTIATNEKLFF. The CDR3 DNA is TGTGCCAGCAGCGGGACAATTGCAACTAATGAAAAACTGTTTTTT.

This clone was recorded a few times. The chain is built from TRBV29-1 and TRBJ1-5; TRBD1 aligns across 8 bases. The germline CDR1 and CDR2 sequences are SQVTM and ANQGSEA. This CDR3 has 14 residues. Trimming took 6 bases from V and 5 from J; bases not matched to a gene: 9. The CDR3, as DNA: TGCAGCGTGGGAGGACAGGGAGATCATCAGCCCCAGCATTTT. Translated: CSVGGQGDHQPQHF.

The CDR3 nucleotides read TGTGCCATCACGACAGGACATGGCTACACCTTC. This sequence encodes CAITTGHGYTF. The chain employs TRBV6-1 and TRBJ1-2, with a weak D call TRBD1 (6 bases). Germline V gives CDR1 MNHNS, CDR2 SASEGT. The CDR3 runs to 11 residues. V gave up 10 bases and J gave up 6 bases, with 12 bases separating them.

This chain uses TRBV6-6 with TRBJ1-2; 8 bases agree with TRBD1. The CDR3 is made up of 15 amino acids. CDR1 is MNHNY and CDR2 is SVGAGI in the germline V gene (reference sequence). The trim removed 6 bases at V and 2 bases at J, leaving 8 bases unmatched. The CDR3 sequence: CASRTPGQENYGYTF. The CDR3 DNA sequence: TGTGCCAGCAGGACTCCGGGACAGGAGAACTATGGCTACACCTTC.

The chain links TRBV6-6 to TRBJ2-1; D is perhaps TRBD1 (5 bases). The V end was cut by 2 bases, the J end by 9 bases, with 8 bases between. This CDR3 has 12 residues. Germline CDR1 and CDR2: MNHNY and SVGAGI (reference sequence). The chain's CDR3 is CASSYGAGEQFF. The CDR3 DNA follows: TGTGCCAGCAGTTACGGGGCTGGTGAGCAGTTCTTC.

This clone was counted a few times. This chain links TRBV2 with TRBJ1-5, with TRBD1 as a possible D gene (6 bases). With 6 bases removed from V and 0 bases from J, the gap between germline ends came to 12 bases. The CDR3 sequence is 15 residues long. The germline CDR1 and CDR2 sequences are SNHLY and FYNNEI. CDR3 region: CASSGQTLSNQPQHF. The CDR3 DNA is TGTGCCAGCAGCGGACAGACACTTAGCAATCAGCCCCAGCATTTT. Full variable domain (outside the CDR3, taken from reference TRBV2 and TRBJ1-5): EPEVTQTPSHQVTQMGQEVILRCVPISNHLYFYWYRQILGQKVEFLVSFYNNEISEKSEIFDDQFSVERPDGSNFTLKIRSTKLEDSAMYFCASSGQTLSNQPQHFGDGTRLSIL.

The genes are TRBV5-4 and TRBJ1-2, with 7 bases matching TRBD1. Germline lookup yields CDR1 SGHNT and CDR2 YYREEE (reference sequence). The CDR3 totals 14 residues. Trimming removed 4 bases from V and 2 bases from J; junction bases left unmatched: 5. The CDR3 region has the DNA TGTGCCAGCAGCGCCCAGACAGGGAACTATGGCTACACCTTC. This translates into CASSAQTGNYGYTF.

CDR3 nucleotides: TGTGCCAGCAGTTACGGTCCAGCGTTACGAGAGACCCAGTACTTC. This sequence encodes CASSYGPALRETQYF. The V call is TRBV6-5, the J call TRBJ2-5; D is ambiguous. The CDR3 length is 15 residues. Trimming pared 2 bases from V and 4 bases from J, leaving 14 bases between. Germline lookup yields CDR1 MNHEY and CDR2 SVGAGI.

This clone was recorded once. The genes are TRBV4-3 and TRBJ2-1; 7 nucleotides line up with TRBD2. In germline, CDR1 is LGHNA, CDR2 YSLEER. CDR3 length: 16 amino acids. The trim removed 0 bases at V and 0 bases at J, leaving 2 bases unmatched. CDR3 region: CASSQDPGGSYNEQFF. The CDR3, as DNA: TGCGCCAGCAGCCAAGATCCGGGGGGCTCCTACAATGAGCAGTTCTTC.

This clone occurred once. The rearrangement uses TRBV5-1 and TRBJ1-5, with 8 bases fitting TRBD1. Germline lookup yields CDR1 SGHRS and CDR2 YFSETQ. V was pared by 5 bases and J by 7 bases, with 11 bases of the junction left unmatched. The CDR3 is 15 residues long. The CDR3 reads CASRPGQGRNQPQHF. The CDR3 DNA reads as TGCGCCAGCAGACCCGGACAGGGTCGTAACCAGCCCCAGCATTTT.

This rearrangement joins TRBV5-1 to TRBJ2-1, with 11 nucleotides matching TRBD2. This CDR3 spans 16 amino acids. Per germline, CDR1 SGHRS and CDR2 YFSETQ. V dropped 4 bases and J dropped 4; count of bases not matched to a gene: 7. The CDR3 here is CASSASGTSGYNEQFF. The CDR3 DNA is TGCGCCAGCAGCGCCTCCGGGACTAGCGGTTACAATGAGCAGTTCTTC.

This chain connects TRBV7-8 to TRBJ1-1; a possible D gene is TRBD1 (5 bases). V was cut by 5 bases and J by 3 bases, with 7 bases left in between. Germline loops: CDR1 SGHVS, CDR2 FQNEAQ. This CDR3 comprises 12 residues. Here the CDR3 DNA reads TGTGCCAGCAGCCCAGGGCACACTGAAGCTTTCTTT. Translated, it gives CASSPGHTEAFF. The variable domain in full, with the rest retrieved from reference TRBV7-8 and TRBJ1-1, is GAGVSQSPRYKVAKRGQDVALRCDPISGHVSLFWYQQALGQGPEFLTYFQNEAQLDKSGLPSDRFFAERPEGSVSTLKIQRTQQEDSAVYLCASSPGHTEAFFGQGTRLTVV.

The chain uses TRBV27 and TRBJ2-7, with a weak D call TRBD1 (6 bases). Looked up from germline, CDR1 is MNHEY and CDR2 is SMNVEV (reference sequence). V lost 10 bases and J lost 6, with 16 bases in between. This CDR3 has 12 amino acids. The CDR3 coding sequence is TGTGCCACCCAGGGGACCCCCGGCGAGCAGTACTTC. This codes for CATQGTPGEQYF.

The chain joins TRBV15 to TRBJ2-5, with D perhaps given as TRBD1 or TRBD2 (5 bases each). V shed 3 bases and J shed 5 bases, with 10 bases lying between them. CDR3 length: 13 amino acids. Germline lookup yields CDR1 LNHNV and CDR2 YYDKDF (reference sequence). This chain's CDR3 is CATSRGPRETQYF. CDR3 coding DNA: TGTGCCACCAGCAGGGGACCAAGGGAGACCCAGTACTTC.

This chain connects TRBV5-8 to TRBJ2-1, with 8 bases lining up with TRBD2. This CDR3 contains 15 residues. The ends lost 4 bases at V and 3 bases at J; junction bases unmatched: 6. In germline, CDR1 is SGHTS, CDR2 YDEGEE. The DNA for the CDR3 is TGTGCCAGCAGCAGAGAACTAGCGGTCTACAATGAGCAGTTCTTC. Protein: CASSRELAVYNEQFF.

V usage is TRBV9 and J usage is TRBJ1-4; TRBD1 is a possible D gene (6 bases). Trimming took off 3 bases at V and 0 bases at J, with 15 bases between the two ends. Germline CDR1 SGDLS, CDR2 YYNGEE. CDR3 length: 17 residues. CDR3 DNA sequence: TGTGCCAGCAGCGCGGGGACACCCTTAGCAACTAATGAAAAACTGTTTTTT. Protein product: CASSAGTPLATNEKLFF.

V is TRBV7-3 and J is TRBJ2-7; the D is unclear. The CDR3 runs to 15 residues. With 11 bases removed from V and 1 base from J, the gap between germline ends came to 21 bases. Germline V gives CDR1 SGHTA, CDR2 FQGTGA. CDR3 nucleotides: TGTGCCGGCAACACGGCCGTCGTCCCATCCTACGAGCAGTACTTC. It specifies CAGNTAVVPSYEQYF.

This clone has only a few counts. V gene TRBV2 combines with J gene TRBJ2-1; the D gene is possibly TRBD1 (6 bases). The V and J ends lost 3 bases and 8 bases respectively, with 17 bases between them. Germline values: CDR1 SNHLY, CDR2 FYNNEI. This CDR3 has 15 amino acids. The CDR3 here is CASSETGEVIDEQFF. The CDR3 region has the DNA TGTGCCAGCAGTGAGACAGGAGAGGTAATAGATGAGCAGTTCTTC.

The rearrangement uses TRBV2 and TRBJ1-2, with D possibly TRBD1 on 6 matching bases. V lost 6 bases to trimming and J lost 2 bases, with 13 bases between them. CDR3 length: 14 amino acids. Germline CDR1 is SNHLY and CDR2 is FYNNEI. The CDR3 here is CASREWGLNYGYTF. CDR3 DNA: TGTGCCAGCAGAGAATGGGGGCTCAACTATGGCTACACCTTC.

CDR3 nucleotides: TGTGCCAGTAGTATGGGATGGAACACTGAAGCTTTCTTT. The encoded protein is CASSMGWNTEAFF. The rearrangement links TRBV19 to TRBJ1-1, with unresolved D. CDR1 and CDR2 from the germline V gene are LNHDA and SQIVND (reference sequence). The V end was cut by 3 bases, the J end by 1 base, with 6 bases between. CDR3 length: 13 residues.

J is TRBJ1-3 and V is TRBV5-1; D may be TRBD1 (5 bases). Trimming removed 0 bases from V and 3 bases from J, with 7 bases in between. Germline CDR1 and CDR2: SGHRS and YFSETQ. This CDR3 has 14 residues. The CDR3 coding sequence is TGCGCCAGCAGCTTGGGCAGGGTTGGAAACACCATATATTTT. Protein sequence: CASSLGRVGNTIYF.

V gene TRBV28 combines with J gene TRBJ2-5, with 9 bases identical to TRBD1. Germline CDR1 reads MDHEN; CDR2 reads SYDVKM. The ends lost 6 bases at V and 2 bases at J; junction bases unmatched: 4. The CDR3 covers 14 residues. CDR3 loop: CASRVQGAQETQYF. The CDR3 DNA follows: TGTGCCAGCAGGGTACAGGGGGCTCAAGAGACCCAGTACTTC.

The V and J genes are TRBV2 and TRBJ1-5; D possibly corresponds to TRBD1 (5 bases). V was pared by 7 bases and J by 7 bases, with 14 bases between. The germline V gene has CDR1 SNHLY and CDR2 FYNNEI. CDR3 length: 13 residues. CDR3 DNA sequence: TGTGCCAGCAAGGATTGGGGCCTGCAGCCCCAGCATTTT. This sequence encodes CASKDWGLQPQHF. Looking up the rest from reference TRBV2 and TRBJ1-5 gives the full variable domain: EPEVTQTPSHQVTQMGQEVILRCVPISNHLYFYWYRQILGQKVEFLVSFYNNEISEKSEIFDDQFSVERPDGSNFTLKIRSTKLEDSAMYFCASKDWGLQPQHFGDGTRLSIL.